These T cell receptor beta chains were read from a single sample in a study of T-cell reconstitution after alpha-beta-depleted transplantation in children. TCRdb fed the PCR reads into MiXCR, producing one record per CDR3 protein. The sample has around 490,000 distinct CDR3 sequences; roughly 10% are singletons. The specimen comprised PBMCs, mostly from graft donor cells, sampled 180 days after TCRalphabeta/CD19-depleted stem cell transplant. The receptors were gathered from a female patient aged 2-9 years who had a stem cell transplant for aplastic anemia, so the T cells may come from the graft donor. The CDR3 runs from the conserved cysteine through the conserved F or W. The order of the fields is V gene, J gene, clone size, D gene, CDR3 protein, CDR3 DNA. D genes are given only for firm matches. Size is stated for part of the rows, as once, few or many counts, or as a class when the clone is expanded.

TRBV15	TRBJ2-5	few	TRBD2	CATSNGLAGMETQYF	TGTGCCACCAGCAACGGACTAGCGGGGATGGAGACCCAGTACTTC
TRBV4-2	TRBJ1-3	few	TRBD1	CASSQLQGAYGNTIYF	TGTGCCAGCAGCCAGCTACAGGGGGCGTATGGAAACACCATATATTTT
TRBV25-1	TRBJ1-2	few	TRBD1	CASSVDRGWFDYGYTF	TGTGCCAGCAGTGTCGACAGGGGGTGGTTCGACTATGGCTACACCTTC
TRBV4-3	TRBJ1-1	.	.	CASSQSTAPNTEAFF	TGCGCCAGCAGCCAATCGACAGCACCGAACACTGAAGCTTTCTTT
TRBV12-3/TRBV12-4	TRBJ2-5	few	TRBD2	CASSLAAKRGYQETQYF	TGTGCCAGCAGTTTAGCGGCGAAGCGGGGATACCAAGAGACCCAGTACTTC
TRBV12-3/TRBV12-4	TRBJ2-7	many	.	CASSLEQIGQYF	TGTGCCAGCAGTTTAGAACAGATCGGGCAGTACTTC
TRBV7-9	TRBJ2-1	.	TRBD1	CASSLPRDRVNEQFF	TGTGCCAGCAGCCTGCCCCGGGACAGGGTCAATGAGCAGTTCTTC
TRBV7-9	TRBJ1-1	few	.	CASSLGETEAFF	TGTGCCAGCAGCTTGGGGGAAACAGAAGCTTTCTTT
TRBV18	TRBJ1-5	few	.	CASSPLDNQPQHF	TGTGCCAGCTCGCCCCTTGACAATCAGCCCCAGCATTTT
TRBV6-5	TRBJ1-1	many	TRBD1	CASSFDRGNTEAFF	TGTGCCAGCAGTTTCGACAGGGGGAACACTGAAGCTTTCTTT
TRBV7-9	TRBJ2-3	.	TRBD1	CASSLPGGEIDTQYF	TGTGCCAGCAGCTTACCAGGGGGCGAAATAGATACGCAGTATTTT
TRBV15	TRBJ2-7	.	.	CATSVGTSYEQYF	TGTGCCACCAGCGTAGGGACTTCCTACGAGCAGTACTTC
TRBV5-5	TRBJ2-1	.	TRBD2	CASSRISGGYNEQFF	TGTGCCAGCAGCAGGATTAGCGGGGGTTACAATGAGCAGTTCTTC
TRBV20-1	TRBJ2-7	many	.	CSARNLAETTYEQYF	TGCAGTGCTAGAAACCTAGCTGAAACTACTTACGAGCAGTACTTC
TRBV20-1	TRBJ2-1	.	.	CSARPAQGSWGEQFF	TGCAGTGCTAGACCTGCACAGGGCTCCTGGGGTGAGCAGTTCTTC
TRBV18	TRBJ1-2	.	TRBD1	CASSHSTGGASYGYTF	TGTGCCAGCTCACATAGTACAGGGGGCGCGAGCTATGGCTACACCTTC
TRBV5-1	TRBJ2-7	.	TRBD2	CASRRASGGDEQYF	TGCGCCTCGCGACGGGCTTCGGGAGGGGACGAGCAGTACTTC
TRBV7-8	TRBJ2-7	many	TRBD1	CASSPRTGAGYEQYF	TGTGCCAGCAGCCCGCGGACAGGGGCTGGTTACGAGCAGTACTTC
TRBV24-1	TRBJ2-1	.	.	CATSESSVKGSYNEQFF	TGTGCCACCAGTGAGTCTAGCGTCAAGGGCTCCTACAATGAGCAGTTCTTC
TRBV28	TRBJ1-5	.	.	CASRGGAVSNQPQHF	TGTGCCAGCCGCGGGGGGGCGGTGAGCAATCAGCCCCAGCATTTT
TRBV9	TRBJ2-5	.	TRBD2	CASSGSSGQETQYF	TGTGCCAGCAGCGGGTCTAGCGGCCAAGAGACCCAGTACTTC
TRBV18	TRBJ1-2	few	.	CASSRVARGSYGYTF	TGTGCCAGCTCCAGGGTGGCCAGGGGAAGCTATGGCTACACCTTC
TRBV18	TRBJ1-2	.	TRBD1	CASSPPGQGLYGYTF	TGTGCCAGCTCACCTCCGGGACAGGGTCTCTATGGCTACACCTTC
TRBV6-2/TRBV6-3	TRBJ1-1	.	.	CASSRGYTEAFF	TGTGCCAGCAGTCGCGGGTACACTGAAGCTTTCTTT
TRBV5-1	TRBJ1-2	many	.	CASSLESTGSYGYTF	TGCGCCAGCAGCTTGGAATCGACAGGTTCCTATGGCTACACCTTC
TRBV7-9	TRBJ2-7	.	.	CASSTTTGYEQYF	TGTGCCAGCAGTACTACGACAGGTTACGAGCAGTACTTC
TRBV10-3	TRBJ2-1	few	TRBD2	CAISSSGTSGMAYNEQFF	TGTGCCATCAGTTCCTCCGGGACTAGCGGGATGGCCTACAATGAGCAGTTCTTC
TRBV13	TRBJ1-1	.	.	CAITTYTEAFF	TGTGCCATCACCACGTACACTGAAGCTTTCTTT
TRBV10-3	TRBJ1-1	.	TRBD1	CAIRWTGSQTGEAFF	TGTGCCATCAGATGGACAGGGAGCCAAACCGGTGAAGCTTTCTTT
TRBV27	TRBJ2-7	.	.	CASSYRSGVGEQYF	TGTGCCAGCAGTTATCGATCAGGGGTAGGCGAGCAGTACTTC
TRBV20-1	TRBJ2-5	.	TRBD1	CSARDKGQGGETQYF	TGCAGTGCTAGAGATAAGGGACAGGGGGGGGAGACCCAGTACTTC
TRBV20-1	TRBJ2-3	few	.	CSAGPPGAGVDTQYF	TGCAGTGCTGGCCCCCCGGGGGCAGGGGTGGATACGCAGTATTTT
TRBV28	TRBJ1-2	few	.	CASTLGTPGGYTF	TGTGCCAGCACCCTCGGGACTCCCGGTGGCTACACCTTC
TRBV11-2	TRBJ2-5	.	.	CASSLTSLPPKFMRETQYF	TGTGCCAGCAGCTTGACATCGTTACCCCCGAAATTTATGAGGGAGACCCAGTACTTC
TRBV7-9	TRBJ1-1	.	.	CASSWTTEMNTEAFF	TGTGCCAGCAGCTGGACAACAGAGATGAACACTGAAGCTTTCTTT
TRBV20-1	TRBJ2-1	.	TRBD2	CSAKGLAGGNEQFF	TGCAGTGCGAAGGGACTAGCGGGAGGAAATGAGCAGTTCTTC
TRBV7-2	TRBJ2-1	.	TRBD1	CASSPPGTGSYNEQFF	TGTGCCAGCAGCCCCCCCGGGACAGGGAGCTACAATGAGCAGTTCTTC
TRBV20-1	TRBJ2-3	few	TRBD2	CSAYLAGGSTDTQYF	TGCAGTGCTTACTTAGCGGGAGGAAGCACAGATACGCAGTATTTT
TRBV6-2/TRBV6-3	TRBJ2-3	.	TRBD2	CASSPGLAVTTDTQYF	TGTGCCAGCAGCCCAGGACTAGCGGTAACCACAGATACGCAGTATTTT
TRBV12-3/TRBV12-4	TRBJ2-7	many	TRBD2	CASSRGTIEQYF	TGTGCCAGCAGTCGCGGGACTATTGAGCAGTACTTC
TRBV10-3	TRBJ2-4	few	TRBD2	CAISESLAGGQYF	TGTGCCATCAGTGAGTCGCTAGCGGGAGGGCAGTACTTC
TRBV7-2	TRBJ2-7	many	.	CASSLGPVPNHEQYF	TGTGCCAGCAGCTTGGGGCCTGTTCCTAACCACGAGCAGTACTTC
TRBV4-2	TRBJ2-7	.	.	CASSRGGGHEQYF	TGTGCCAGCAGCCGCGGTGGGGGCCACGAGCAGTACTTC
TRBV7-2	TRBJ2-7	.	.	CASKFTLGWGDEQYF	TGTGCCAGCAAATTCACCCTGGGGTGGGGAGACGAGCAGTACTTC
TRBV28	TRBJ1-6	few	.	CASSLGGVLSSPLHF	TGTGCCAGCAGTTTAGGGGGAGTACTTAGTTCACCCCTCCACTTT
TRBV28	TRBJ2-7	few	.	CASRPVGREQYF	TGTGCCAGCAGGCCCGTAGGGCGAGAGCAGTACTTC
TRBV12-3/TRBV12-4	TRBJ2-7	few	.	CASSLVSVYEQYF	TGTGCCAGCAGTTTAGTATCCGTTTACGAGCAGTACTTC
TRBV3-1	TRBJ1-2	.	TRBD1	CASSQVFGGGLYGYTF	TGTGCCAGCAGCCAAGTTTTCGGAGGGGGCCTCTATGGCTACACCTTC
TRBV11-2	TRBJ1-1	few	TRBD1	CASSRPGQAARNTEAFF	TGTGCCAGCAGCCGACCGGGACAGGCCGCGAGGAACACTGAAGCTTTCTTT
TRBV7-8	TRBJ1-1	few	TRBD1	CASSDSRGYGTEAFF	TGTGCCAGCAGCGACAGCAGGGGGTACGGCACTGAAGCTTTCTTT